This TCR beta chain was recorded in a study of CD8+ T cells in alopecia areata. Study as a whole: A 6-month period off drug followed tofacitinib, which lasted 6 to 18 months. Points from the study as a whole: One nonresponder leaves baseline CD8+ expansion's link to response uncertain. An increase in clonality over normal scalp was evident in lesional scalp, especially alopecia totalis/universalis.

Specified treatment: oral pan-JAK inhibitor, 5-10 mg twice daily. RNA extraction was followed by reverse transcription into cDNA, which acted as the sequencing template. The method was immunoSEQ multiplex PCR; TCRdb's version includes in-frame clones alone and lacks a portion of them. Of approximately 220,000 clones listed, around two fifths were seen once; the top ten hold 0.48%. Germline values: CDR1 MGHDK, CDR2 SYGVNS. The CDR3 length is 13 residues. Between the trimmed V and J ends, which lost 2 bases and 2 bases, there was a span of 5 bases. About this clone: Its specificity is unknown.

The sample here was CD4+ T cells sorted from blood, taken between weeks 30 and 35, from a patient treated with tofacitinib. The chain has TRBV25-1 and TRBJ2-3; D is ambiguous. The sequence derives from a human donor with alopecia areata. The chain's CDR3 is CASSEPTTDTQYF. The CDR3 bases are TGTGCCAGCAGTGAACCGACCACAGATACGCAGTATTTT. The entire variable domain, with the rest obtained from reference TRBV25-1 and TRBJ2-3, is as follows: EADIYQTPRYLVIGTGKKITLECSQTMGHDKMYWYQQDPGMELHLIHYSYGVNSTEKGDLSSESTVSRIRTEHFPLTLESARPSHTSQYLCASSEPTTDTQYFGPGTRLTVL.